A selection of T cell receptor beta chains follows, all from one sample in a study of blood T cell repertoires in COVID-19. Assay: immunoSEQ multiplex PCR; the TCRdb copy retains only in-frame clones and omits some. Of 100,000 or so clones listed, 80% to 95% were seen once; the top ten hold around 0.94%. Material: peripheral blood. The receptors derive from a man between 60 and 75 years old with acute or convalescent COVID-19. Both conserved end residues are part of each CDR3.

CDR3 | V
CASSLVQGTGEQFF | TRBV7-7
CASSSGGAGFGETQYF | TRBV19
CASSLRPTVRGVGYTF | TRBV27
CASSQGRGRDEKLFF | TRBV11-2
CASSQLGQSNTGELFF | TRBV27
CASSPRDSSEAFF | TRBV5-1
CASSHPPLRGGAKNIQYF | TRBV4-2
CASSQIPVDTFSSGNTIYF | TRBV18
CASSYAGLNPLYNEQFF | TRBV6-2/TRBV6-3
CATSDSDREFGEQFF | TRBV24-1
CSADKSGRGTGELFF | TRBV29-1
CASSPRLTMNTEAFF | TRBV5-1
CASSGTSGRSDTQYF | TRBV9
CASSRGRTGPNEKLFF | TRBV4-1
CASSLRPPGGSDGYTF | TRBV7-8
CASTRWLAGGYTDTQYF | TRBV27
CASSGGRAWRQETQYF | TRBV19
CASRRGQVVQFF | TRBV12-3/TRBV12-4
CASSPGQGGDEKLFF | TRBV19
CASSRQGRNTEAFF | TRBV2
CASRLRQVSLYGYTF | TRBV28
CASSPGGNGYTF | TRBV14
CASSLDRVFSGELFF | TRBV19
CASSTLQGSSGNTIYF | TRBV19
CASTDRDYGYTF | TRBV28
CASSPWQGSEKLFF | TRBV18
CASSQEGQGFAYNEQFF | TRBV4-1
CASSLVTGPETQYF | TRBV11-2
CASSLVGGNEQFF | TRBV28
CASSPGRNYGYTF | TRBV5-4
CASSLGRDRGRTGTTISYNEQFF | TRBV27
CASSGSGVVWYNEQFF | TRBV7-8
CASSQDIASLNTEAFF | TRBV3-1/TRBV3-2
CASSKVGRVGYEQYF | TRBV21-1
CASSQDRGVTGFHQPQHF | TRBV4-1
CASSLLAGSLGEQYF | TRBV7-6
CASTESSYEQYF | TRBV7-9
CASSPRTEGETQYF | TRBV7-2
CASSPWAGGNQETQYF | TRBV3-1/TRBV3-2